This T cell receptor beta chain was recorded in a study of T-cell reconstitution after alpha-beta-depleted transplantation in children. Study-level results: Approximately two months post-transplant, alpha-beta T cells reportedly originated from several hundred expanded graft clones.

This clonotype was counted ten times or more. The antigen is unknown. The CDR3 is made up of 12 amino acids. Trimming cost V 5 bases and J 8 bases, with 13 bases left between them. Per the germline V gene, CDR1 is SQVTM and CDR2 is ANQGSEA. Unique molecular identifiers were incorporated during preparation of the TCRbeta library. TCRdb re-called the PCR reads through MiXCR, storing one row per CDR3 protein. This sample has roughly 790,000 distinct CDR3 sequences; 16% occur once, and the top ten carry approximately 5%. The specimen was PBMCs, mostly from graft donor cells, collected 360 days after TCRalphabeta/CD19-depleted stem cell transplant. This chain connects TRBV29-1 to TRBJ2-1; the D is unclear. This TCR was sampled from a male patient younger than 18 who had a stem cell transplant for acute lymphoblastic leukemia, so the T cells may come from the graft donor. CDR3 amino acids: CSVQPVRDEQFF. DNA for the CDR3: TGCAGCGTTCAACCGGTCCGGGATGAGCAGTTCTTC.